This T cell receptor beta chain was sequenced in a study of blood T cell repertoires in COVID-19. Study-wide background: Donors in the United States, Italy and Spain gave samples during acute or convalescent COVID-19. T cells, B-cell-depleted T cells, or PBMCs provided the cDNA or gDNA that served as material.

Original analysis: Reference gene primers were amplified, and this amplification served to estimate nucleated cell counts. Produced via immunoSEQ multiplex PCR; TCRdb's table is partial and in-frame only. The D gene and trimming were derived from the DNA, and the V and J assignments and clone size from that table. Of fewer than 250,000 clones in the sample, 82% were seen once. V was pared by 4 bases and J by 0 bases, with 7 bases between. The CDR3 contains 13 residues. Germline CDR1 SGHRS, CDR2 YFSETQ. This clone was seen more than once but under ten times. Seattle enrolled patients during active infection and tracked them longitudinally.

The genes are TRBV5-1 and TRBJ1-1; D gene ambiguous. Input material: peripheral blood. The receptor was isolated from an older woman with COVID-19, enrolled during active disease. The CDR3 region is CASSLDMNTEAFF. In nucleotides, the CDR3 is TGCGCCAGCAGCCTCGACATGAACACTGAAGCTTTCTTT.